This T cell receptor (beta chain) was observed in a study of CD4 T cells in relation to SARS-CoV-2 and coronaviruses. Study-level information: ViraFEST: roughly ten-day antigen culture of PBMCs, then TCR beta CDR3 sequencing. The restricting HLA molecule for shared crossreactive spike epitopes was mapped.

J gave up 3 bases and V 11 bases, and 8 bases lay outside the gene matches. CDR3 length equals 14 residues. Germline V gives CDR1 ENHRY, CDR2 SYGVKD. About this clone: Its antigen remains unidentified.

CD4+ T cells from unexposed donors were obtained before the COVID-19 pandemic (2011-2018). Isolation of CD4+ T cells took place after about eleven days in culture. Fresh IL-2 medium replaced half the medium on days 3 and 7. The protocol was immunoSEQ multiplex PCR, while the TCRdb copy is restricted to in-frame clones and leaves out a portion. In the table there are about 16,000 clones, around four fifths of which are singletons. The chain joins TRBV10-3 to TRBJ2-3; TRBD1 matches at 10 bases. This clonotype was sampled from a human donor in good health. Sequenced: CD4+ T cells from PBMCs, cultured in vitro. The DNA of the CDR3 is TGTGCCTTATCGCCGGGACAGGGGACAGATACGCAGTATTTT. It specifies CALSPGQGTDTQYF.